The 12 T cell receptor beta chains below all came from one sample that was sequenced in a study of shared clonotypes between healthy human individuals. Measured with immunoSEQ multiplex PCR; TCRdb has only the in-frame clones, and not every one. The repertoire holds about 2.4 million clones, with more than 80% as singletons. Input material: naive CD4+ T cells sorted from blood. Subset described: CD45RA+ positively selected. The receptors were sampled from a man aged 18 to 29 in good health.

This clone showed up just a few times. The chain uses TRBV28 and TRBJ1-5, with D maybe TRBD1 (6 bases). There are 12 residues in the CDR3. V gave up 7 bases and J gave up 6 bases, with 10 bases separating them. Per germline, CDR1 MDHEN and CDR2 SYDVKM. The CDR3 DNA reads TGTGCCAGCACTTCGGGGGCTCAGCCCCAGCATTTT. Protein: CASTSGAQPQHF.

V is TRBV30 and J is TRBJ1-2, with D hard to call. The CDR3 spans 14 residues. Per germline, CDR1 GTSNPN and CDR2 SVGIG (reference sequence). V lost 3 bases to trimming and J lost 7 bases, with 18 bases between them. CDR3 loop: CAWRGSGPVFGYTF. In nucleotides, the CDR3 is TGTGCCTGGAGGGGTAGTGGGCCTGTATTTGGCTACACCTTC.

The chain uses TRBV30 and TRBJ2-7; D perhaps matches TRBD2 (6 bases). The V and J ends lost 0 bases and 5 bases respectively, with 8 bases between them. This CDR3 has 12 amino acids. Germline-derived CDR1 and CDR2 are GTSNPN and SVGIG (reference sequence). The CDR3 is CAWSVLAHEQYF. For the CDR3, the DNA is TGTGCCTGGAGTGTACTAGCCCACGAGCAGTACTTC.

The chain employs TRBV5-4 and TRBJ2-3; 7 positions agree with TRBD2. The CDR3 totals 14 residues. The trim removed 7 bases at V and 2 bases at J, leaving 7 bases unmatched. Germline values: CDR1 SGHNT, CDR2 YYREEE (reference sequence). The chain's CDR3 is CASGLGGVTDTQYF. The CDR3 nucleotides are TGTGCCAGCGGCCTTGGGGGGGTCACAGATACGCAGTATTTT. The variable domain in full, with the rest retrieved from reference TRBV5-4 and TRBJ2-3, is ETGVTQSPTHLIKTRGQQVTLRCSSQSGHNTVSWYQQALGQGPQFIFQYYREEENGRGNFPPRFSGLQFPNYSSELNVNALELDDSALYLCASGLGGVTDTQYFGPGTRLTVL.

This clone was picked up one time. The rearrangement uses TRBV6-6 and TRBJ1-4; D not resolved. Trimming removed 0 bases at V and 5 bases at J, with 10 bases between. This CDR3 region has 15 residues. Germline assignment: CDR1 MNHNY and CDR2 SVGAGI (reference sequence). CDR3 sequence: CASSYSIPGNEKLFF. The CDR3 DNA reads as TGTGCCAGCAGTTACTCGATTCCGGGGAATGAAAAACTGTTTTTT.

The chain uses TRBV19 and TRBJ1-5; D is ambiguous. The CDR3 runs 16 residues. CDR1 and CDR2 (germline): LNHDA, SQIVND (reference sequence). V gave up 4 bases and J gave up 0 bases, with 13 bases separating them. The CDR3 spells CASSTSYTVSNQPQHF. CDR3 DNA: TGTGCCAGTAGTACTTCATACACGGTTAGCAATCAGCCCCAGCATTTT.

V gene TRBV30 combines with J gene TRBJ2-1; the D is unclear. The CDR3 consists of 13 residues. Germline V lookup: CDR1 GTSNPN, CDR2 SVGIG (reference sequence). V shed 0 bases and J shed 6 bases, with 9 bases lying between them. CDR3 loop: CAWSVWRGNEQFF. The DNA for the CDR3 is TGTGCCTGGAGTGTTTGGCGCGGCAATGAGCAGTTCTTC.

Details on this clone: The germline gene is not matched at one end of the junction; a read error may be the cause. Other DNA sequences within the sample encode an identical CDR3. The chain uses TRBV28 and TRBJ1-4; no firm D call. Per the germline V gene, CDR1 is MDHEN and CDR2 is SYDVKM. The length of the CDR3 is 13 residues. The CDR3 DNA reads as TGTGCCAGCAGTCAAGGACTGCACGAAAAACTGTTCTTT. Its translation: CASSQGLHEKLFF.

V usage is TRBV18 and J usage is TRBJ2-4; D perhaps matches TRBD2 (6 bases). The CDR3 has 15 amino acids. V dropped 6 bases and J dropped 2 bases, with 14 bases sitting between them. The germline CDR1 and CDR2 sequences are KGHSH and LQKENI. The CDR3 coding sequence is TGTGCCAGCTCCCCCTGGGGGGACCCCAAAAACATTCAGTACTTC. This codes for CASSPWGDPKNIQYF. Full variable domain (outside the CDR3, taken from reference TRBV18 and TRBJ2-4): NAGVMQNPRHLVRRRGQEARLRCSPMKGHSHVYWYRQLPEEGLKFMVYLQKENIIDESGMPKERFSAEFPKEGPSILRIQQVVRGDSAAYFCASSPWGDPKNIQYFGAGTRLSVL.

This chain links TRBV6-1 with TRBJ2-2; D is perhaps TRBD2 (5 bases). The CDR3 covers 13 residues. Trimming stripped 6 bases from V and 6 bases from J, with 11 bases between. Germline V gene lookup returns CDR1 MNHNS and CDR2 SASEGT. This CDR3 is CASRNLASGELFF. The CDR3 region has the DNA TGTGCCAGCAGAAACCTAGCCTCCGGGGAGCTGTTTTTT.

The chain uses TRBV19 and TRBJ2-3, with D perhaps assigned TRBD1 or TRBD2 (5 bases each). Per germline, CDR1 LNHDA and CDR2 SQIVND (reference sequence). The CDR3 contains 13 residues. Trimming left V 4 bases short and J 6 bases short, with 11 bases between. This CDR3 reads CASSTLGTDTQYF. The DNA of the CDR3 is TGTGCCAGTAGTACCCTCGGGACGGATACGCAGTATTTT.

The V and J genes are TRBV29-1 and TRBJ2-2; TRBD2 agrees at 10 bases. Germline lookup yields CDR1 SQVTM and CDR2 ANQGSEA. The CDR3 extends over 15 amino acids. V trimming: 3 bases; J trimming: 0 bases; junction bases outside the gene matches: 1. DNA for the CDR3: TGCAGCGTTGATCTAGCGGGGGCGAACACCGGGGAGCTGTTTTTT. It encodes CSVDLAGANTGELFF.